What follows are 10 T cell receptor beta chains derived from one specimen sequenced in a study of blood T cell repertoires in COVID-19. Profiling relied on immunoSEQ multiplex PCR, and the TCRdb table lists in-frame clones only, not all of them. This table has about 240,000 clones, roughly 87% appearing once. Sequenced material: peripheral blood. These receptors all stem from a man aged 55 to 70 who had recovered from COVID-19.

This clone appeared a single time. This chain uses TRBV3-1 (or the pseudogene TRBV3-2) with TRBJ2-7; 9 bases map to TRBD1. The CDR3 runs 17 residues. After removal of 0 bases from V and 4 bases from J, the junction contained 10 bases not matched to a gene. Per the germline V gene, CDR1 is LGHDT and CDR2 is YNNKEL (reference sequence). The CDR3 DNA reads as TGTGCCAGCAGCCAAGAATGGGGACAGGGTAAGTGGTACGAGCAGTACTTC. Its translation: CASSQEWGQGKWYEQYF.

The CDR3 DNA sequence: TGTGCCAGCAGCTGGGGGACAGGGTCCTACGAGCAGTACTTC. This codes for CASSWGTGSYEQYF. The gene calls are TRBV11-2 and TRBJ2-7; TRBD1 matches at 9 bases. Germline assignment: CDR1 SGHAT and CDR2 FQNNGV. CDR3 size: 14 residues. V trimming: 4 bases; J trimming: 1 base; junction bases outside the gene matches: 2.

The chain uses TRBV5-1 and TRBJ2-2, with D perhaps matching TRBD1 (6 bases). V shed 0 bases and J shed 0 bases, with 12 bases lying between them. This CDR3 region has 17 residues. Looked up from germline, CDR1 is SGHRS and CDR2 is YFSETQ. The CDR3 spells CASSLAPRDTNTGELFF. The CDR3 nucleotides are TGCGCCAGCAGCTTGGCCCCCCGGGACACGAACACCGGGGAGCTGTTTTTT.

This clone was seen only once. The CDR3 spells CATSRDRSSYEQYF. In DNA, the CDR3 is TGTGCCACCAGCAGAGATAGGAGCTCCTACGAGCAGTACTTC. The chain couples TRBV15 to TRBJ2-7; D ambiguous. Germline loops: CDR1 LNHNV, CDR2 YYDKDF (reference sequence). Trimming stripped 0 bases from V and 0 bases from J, with 6 bases between. The CDR3 has 14 amino acids.

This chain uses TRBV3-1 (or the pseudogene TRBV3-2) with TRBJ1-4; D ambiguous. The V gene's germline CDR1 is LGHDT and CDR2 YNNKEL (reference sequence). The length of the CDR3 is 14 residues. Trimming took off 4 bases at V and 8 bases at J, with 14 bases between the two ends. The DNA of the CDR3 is TGTGCCAGCAGCCCGATCGCGGCGAGGGAAAAACTGTTTTTT. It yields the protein CASSPIAAREKLFF.

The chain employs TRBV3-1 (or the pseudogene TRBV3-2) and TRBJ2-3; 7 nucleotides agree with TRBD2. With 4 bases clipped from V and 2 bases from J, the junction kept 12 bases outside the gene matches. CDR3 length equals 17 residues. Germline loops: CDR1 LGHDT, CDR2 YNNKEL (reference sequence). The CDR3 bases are TGTGCCAGCAGCCCACCCGGAGCGGGGATCCTCACAGATACGCAGTATTTT. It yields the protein CASSPPGAGILTDTQYF.

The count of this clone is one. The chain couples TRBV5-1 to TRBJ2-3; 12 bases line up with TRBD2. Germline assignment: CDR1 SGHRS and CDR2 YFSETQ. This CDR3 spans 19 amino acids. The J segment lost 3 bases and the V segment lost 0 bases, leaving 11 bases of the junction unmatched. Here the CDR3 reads CASSLGTSGVGSLTDTQYF. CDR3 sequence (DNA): TGCGCCAGCAGCTTGGGGACTAGCGGGGTCGGCTCCCTAACAGATACGCAGTATTTT.

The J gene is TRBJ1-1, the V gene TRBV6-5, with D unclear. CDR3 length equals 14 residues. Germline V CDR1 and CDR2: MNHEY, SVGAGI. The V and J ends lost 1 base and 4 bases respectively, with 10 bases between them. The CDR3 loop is CASSYFREGTEAFF. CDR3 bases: TGTGCCAGCAGTTACTTTAGGGAGGGCACTGAAGCTTTCTTT.

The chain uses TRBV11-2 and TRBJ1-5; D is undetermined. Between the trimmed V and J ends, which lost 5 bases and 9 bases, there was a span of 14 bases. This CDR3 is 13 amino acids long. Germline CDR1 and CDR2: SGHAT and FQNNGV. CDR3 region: CASSPGFAGPQHF. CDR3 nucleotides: TGTGCCAGCAGCCCGGGGTTCGCTGGGCCCCAGCATTTT.

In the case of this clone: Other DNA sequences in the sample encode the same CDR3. The CDR3: CASSQTGTDYGYTF. The CDR3 nucleotides read TGCGCCAGCAGTCAGACCGGGACTGACTATGGCTACACCTTC. This chain links TRBV5-1 with TRBJ1-2; TRBD1 might be the D (5 bases). Germline V lookup: CDR1 SGHRS, CDR2 YFSETQ. V was cut by 5 bases and J by 3 bases, with 14 bases left in between. The CDR3 is 14 residues long.